A single sample gave rise to the 13 T cell receptor beta chains below, sequenced in a study of T-cell reconstitution after alpha-beta-depleted transplantation in children. Preparation of the TCRbeta library involved a method that used unique molecular identifiers. TCRdb ran MiXCR on the PCR reads and lists one entry per CDR3 protein. This sample has around 800,000 distinct CDR3 sequences; roughly 15% occur once, and the top ten carry approximately 5%. The sequenced sample was PBMCs, mostly from graft donor cells, obtained 360 days after TCRalphabeta/CD19-depleted stem cell transplant. The receptors come from a male patient between 10 and 17 years old who had a stem cell transplant for acute lymphoblastic leukemia, so the T cells may come from the graft donor.

This clonotype turned up a few times. The rearrangement uses TRBV5-1 and TRBJ2-1; maybe TRBD1 (5 bases). This CDR3 is 14 amino acids long. V shed 3 bases and J shed 5 bases, with 12 bases lying between them. The V gene's germline CDR1 is SGHRS and CDR2 YFSETQ. The CDR3 here is CASSWGGANNEQFF. CDR3 bases: TGCGCCAGCAGCTGGGGCGGAGCGAACAATGAGCAGTTCTTC.

This clonotype was recorded at least ten times. The chain employs TRBV12-3 or TRBV12-4 and TRBJ1-1, with 7 nucleotides matching TRBD1. CDR3 length: 14 amino acids. Trimming cost V 6 bases and J 3 bases; bases outside gene matches: 7. The CDR3: CASRPRGPDTEAFF. The CDR3, as DNA: TGTGCCAGCAGGCCTAGGGGGCCTGACACTGAAGCTTTCTTT.

The CDR3 DNA is TGTGCCAGCAGTCCCGAATACGACAGGGGTTGGGAGACCCAGTACTTC. Translating gives CASSPEYDRGWETQYF. The chain links TRBV27 to TRBJ2-5; the match to TRBD1 covers 8 bases. The J segment lost 5 bases and the V segment lost 5 bases, leaving 13 bases of the junction unmatched. This CDR3 has 16 amino acids. From germline, CDR1 is MNHEY and CDR2 SMNVEV (reference sequence).

V usage is TRBV23-1 and J usage is TRBJ2-3; D possibly matches TRBD1 or TRBD2 (6 bases each). TRBV23-1 counts as an open reading frame of uncertain function. The CDR3 runs to 15 residues. Trimming cost V 7 bases and J 5 bases, with 19 bases left between them. The CDR3 here is CASTPGGTHQDTQYF. In nucleotides, the CDR3 is TGCGCCAGCACCCCTGGGGGGACACACCAAGATACGCAGTATTTT.

The V gene is TRBV5-1, the J gene TRBJ2-4; 9 bases align to TRBD1. The junction had 6 bases not matched to a gene; V was cut back by 4 bases and J by 7 bases. This CDR3 is 14 amino acids long. Germline CDR1 reads SGHRS; CDR2 reads YFSETQ. The CDR3 DNA reads TGCGCCAGCAGCCTCGGCGGACAGGGGAACATTCAGTACTTC. Translation gives CASSLGGQGNIQYF. The full variable domain, in which reference TRBV5-1 and TRBJ2-4 provide the parts outside the CDR3, is KAGVTQTPRYLIKTRGQQVTLSCSPISGHRSVSWYQQTPGQGLQFLFEYFSETQRNKGNFPGRFSGRQFSNSRSEMNVSTLELGDSALYLCASSLGGQGNIQYFGAGTRLSVL.

This clonotype was recorded at least ten times. The chain recombines TRBV20-1 with TRBJ2-1; 7 bases match TRBD2. Losses at the gene ends were 5 bases for V and 4 bases for J; bases not matched to a gene: 11. This CDR3 has 15 residues. From germline, CDR1 is DFQATT and CDR2 SNEGSKA (reference sequence). The CDR3 loop is CSAGIAGRAYNEQFF. As DNA, the CDR3 is TGCAGTGCTGGGATAGCGGGTAGGGCGTACAATGAGCAGTTCTTC.

This clonotype was seen repeatedly, ten times or more. The chain employs TRBV6-1 and TRBJ2-1, with D tentatively TRBD1 (6 bases). CDR1 MNHNS and CDR2 SASEGT come from the germline V gene. The CDR3 loop spans 16 amino acids. V was pared by 4 bases and J by 3 bases, with 16 bases between. For the CDR3, the DNA is TGTGCCAGCAGTGCAAGGGGGTCCAGCTACTACAATGAGCAGTTCTTC. Translation: CASSARGSSYYNEQFF.

This clonotype was detected once. The chain is built from TRBV5-1 and TRBJ2-1, with 9 positions matching TRBD1. Germline V gives CDR1 SGHRS, CDR2 YFSETQ. J was trimmed by 5 bases and V by 6 bases; bases with no gene match: 9. CDR3 length equals 15 residues. The chain's CDR3 is CASTTPGTGNNEQFF. The CDR3 DNA is TGCGCCAGCACCACTCCCGGGACAGGGAACAATGAGCAGTTCTTC.

This clonotype was counted a few times. This chain connects TRBV18 to TRBJ2-5, with TRBD1 identical over 10 bases. V lost 3 bases, J lost 5 bases, and 9 bases stayed unmatched. The V gene's germline CDR1 is KGHSH and CDR2 LQKENI. The CDR3 sequence is 16 residues long. Here the CDR3 DNA reads TGTGCCAGCTCACCTCCCGGGACAGGGGTCACGGAGACCCAGTACTTC. Its protein is CASSPPGTGVTETQYF.

CDR3 nucleotide sequence: TGTGCCAGCTCACCGGTGGGGGAAGGACAGTTCTTC. Its protein product is CASSPVGEGQFF. The genes are TRBV18 and TRBJ2-1, with D perhaps TRBD1 or TRBD2 (5 bases each). Germline lookup yields CDR1 KGHSH and CDR2 LQKENI. The length of the CDR3 is 12 residues. Trimming took off 3 bases at V and 13 bases at J, with 13 bases between the two ends.

This clonotype was picked up a small number of times. This sequence joins TRBV4-1 and TRBJ1-2, with D tentatively TRBD1 (5 bases). Trimming took 0 bases from V and 8 from J, leaving 7 bases between them. The CDR3 is made up of 12 amino acids. The germline gives CDR1 MGHRA, CDR2 YSYEKL. Here the CDR3 reads CASSQDTGGYTF. Written as DNA, the CDR3 is TGCGCCAGCAGCCAAGATACAGGCGGCTACACCTTC.

This clonotype was picked up a small number of times. This rearrangement joins TRBV9 to TRBJ2-3; tentatively, D is TRBD1 (5 bases). CDR1 is SGDLS, CDR2 YYNGEE, per germline. This CDR3 has 15 residues. Trimming left V 0 bases short and J 2 bases short, with 10 bases between. This CDR3 is CASSVVRGLTDTQYF. The CDR3 DNA sequence: TGTGCCAGCAGCGTAGTTAGGGGCCTCACAGATACGCAGTATTTT.

The V call is TRBV20-1, the J call TRBJ2-4; TRBD2 matches 8 bases. Germline lookup yields CDR1 DFQATT and CDR2 SNEGSKA (reference sequence). Trimming took 0 bases from V and 2 from J; bases not matched to a gene: 6. CDR3 length: 16 residues. The chain's CDR3 is CSARDATSGSKNIQYF. The CDR3 region has the DNA TGCAGTGCTAGAGATGCAACTAGCGGTTCCAAAAACATTCAGTACTTC.